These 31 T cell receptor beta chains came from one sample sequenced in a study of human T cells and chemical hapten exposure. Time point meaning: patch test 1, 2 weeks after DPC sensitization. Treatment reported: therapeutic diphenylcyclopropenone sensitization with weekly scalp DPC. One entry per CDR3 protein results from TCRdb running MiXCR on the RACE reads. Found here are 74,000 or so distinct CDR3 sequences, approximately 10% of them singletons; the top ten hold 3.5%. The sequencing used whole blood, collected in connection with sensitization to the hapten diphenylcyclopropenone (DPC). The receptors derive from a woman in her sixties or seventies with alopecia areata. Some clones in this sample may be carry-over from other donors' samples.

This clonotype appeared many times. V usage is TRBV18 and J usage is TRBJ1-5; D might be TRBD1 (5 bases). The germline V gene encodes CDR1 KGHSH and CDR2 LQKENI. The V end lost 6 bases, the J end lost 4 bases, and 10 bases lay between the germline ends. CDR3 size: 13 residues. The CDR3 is CASSRGENQPQHF. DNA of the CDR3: TGTGCCAGCTCTAGAGGGGAGAATCAGCCCCAGCATTTT.

The CDR3 DNA reads as TGTGCCAGCAGTTTAGTCAGGGAGACTGAAGCTTTCTTT. Translating gives CASSLVRETEAFF. This chain links TRBV12-3 or TRBV12-4 with TRBJ1-1; D is possibly TRBD1 (5 bases). The CDR3 runs to 13 residues. The V end lost 1 base, the J end lost 5 bases, and 8 bases lay between the germline ends.

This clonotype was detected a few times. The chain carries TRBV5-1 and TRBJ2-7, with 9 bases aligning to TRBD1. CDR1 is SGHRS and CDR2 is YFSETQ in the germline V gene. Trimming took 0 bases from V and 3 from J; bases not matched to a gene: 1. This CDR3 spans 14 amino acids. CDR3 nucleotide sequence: TGCGCCAGCAGCTTGGTGACAGGGGGCTACGAGCAGTACTTC. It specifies CASSLVTGGYEQYF.

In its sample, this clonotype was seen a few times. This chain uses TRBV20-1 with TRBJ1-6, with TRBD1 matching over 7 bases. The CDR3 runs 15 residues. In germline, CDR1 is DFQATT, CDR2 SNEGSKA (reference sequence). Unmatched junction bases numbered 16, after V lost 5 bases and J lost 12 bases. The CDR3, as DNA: TGCAGTGCTTCGGTCCCTACAGGGGCCCTTAAACCCCTCCACTTT. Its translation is CSASVPTGALKPLHF.

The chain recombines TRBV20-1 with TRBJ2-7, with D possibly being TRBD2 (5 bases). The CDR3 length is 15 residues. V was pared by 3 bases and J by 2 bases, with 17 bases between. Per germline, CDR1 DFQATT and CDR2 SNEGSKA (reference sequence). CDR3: CSASRQWTVTYEQYF. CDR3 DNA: TGCAGTGCTAGCCGGCAGTGGACTGTTACCTACGAGCAGTACTTC.

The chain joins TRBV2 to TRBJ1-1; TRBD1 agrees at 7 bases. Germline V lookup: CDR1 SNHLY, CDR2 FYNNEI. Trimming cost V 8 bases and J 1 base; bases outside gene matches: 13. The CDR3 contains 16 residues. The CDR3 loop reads CASRKMSGTENTEAFF. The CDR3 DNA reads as TGTGCCAGCCGCAAAATGTCCGGGACAGAGAACACTGAAGCTTTCTTT.

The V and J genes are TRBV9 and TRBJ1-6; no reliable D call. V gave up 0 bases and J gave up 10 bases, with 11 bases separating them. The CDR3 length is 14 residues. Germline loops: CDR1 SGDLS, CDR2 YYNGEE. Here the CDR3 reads CASSVAWGGSPLHF. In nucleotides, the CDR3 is TGTGCCAGCAGCGTAGCTTGGGGAGGATCACCCCTCCACTTT.

CDR3 bases: TGTGCCTGGGGGACAGGGGTCGTTGAGACCCAGTACTTC. It is translated as CAWGTGVVETQYF. This chain connects TRBV30 to TRBJ2-5, with 10 bases that match TRBD1. The J segment lost 5 bases and the V segment lost 5 bases, leaving 5 bases of the junction unmatched. Germline V gives CDR1 GTSNPN, CDR2 SVGIG (reference sequence). This CDR3 contains 13 residues.

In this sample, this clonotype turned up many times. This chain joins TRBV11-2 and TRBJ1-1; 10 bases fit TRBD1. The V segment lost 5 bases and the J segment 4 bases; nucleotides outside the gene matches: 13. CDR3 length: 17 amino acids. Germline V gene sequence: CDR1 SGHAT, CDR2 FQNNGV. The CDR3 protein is CASSVTPVGTGVTEAFF. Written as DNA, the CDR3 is TGTGCCAGCAGCGTCACGCCCGTAGGGACAGGGGTCACTGAAGCTTTCTTT.

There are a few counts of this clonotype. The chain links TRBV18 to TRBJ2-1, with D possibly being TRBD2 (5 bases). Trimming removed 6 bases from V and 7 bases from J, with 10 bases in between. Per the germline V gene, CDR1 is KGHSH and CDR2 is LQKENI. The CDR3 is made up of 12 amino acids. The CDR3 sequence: CASSPRENEQFF. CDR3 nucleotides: TGTGCCAGCTCCCCGAGGGAGAATGAGCAGTTCTTC.

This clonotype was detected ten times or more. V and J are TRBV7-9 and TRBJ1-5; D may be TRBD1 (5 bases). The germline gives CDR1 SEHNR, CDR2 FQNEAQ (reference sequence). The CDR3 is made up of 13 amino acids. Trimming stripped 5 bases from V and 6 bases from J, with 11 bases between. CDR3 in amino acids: CASSPFQGQPQHF. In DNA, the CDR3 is TGTGCCAGCAGCCCCTTCCAGGGTCAGCCCCAGCATTTT.

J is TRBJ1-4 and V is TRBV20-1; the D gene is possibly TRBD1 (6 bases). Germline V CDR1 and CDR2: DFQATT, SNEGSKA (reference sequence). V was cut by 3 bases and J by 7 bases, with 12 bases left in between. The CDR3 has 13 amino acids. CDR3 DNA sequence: TGCAGTGCTAGTAGCAGGGGAACTGAAAAACTGTTTTTT. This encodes CSASSRGTEKLFF.

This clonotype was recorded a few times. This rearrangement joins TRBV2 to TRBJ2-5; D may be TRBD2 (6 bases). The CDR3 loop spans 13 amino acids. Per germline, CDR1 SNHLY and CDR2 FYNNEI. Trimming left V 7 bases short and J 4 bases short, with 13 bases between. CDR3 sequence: CASNSGEGETQYF. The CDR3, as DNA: TGTGCCAGCAACTCGGGGGAAGGAGAGACCCAGTACTTC.

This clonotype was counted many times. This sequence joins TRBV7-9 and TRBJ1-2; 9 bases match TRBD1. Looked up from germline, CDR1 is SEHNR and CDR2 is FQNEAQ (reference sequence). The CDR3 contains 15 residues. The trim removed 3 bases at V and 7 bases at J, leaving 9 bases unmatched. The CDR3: CASSFGQGTDGGYTF. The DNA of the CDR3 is TGTGCCAGCAGCTTCGGACAGGGGACGGATGGTGGCTACACCTTC.

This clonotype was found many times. The CDR3 region has the DNA TGTGCCACCAGCTCCCGACAGTTGAACACTGAAGCTTTCTTT. Its translation: CATSSRQLNTEAFF. This rearrangement joins TRBV15 to TRBJ1-1; perhaps TRBD1 as D (5 bases). The CDR3 has 14 residues. The V gene's germline CDR1 is LNHNV and CDR2 YYDKDF (reference sequence). V lost 5 bases and J 0 bases, leaving 10 bases between the germline ends.

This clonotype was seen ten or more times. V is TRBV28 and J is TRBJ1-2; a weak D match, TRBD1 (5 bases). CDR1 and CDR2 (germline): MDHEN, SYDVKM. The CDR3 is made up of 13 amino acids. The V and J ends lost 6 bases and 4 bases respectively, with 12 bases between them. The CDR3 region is CASRGDSIYGYTF. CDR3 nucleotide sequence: TGTGCCAGCAGGGGGGATTCTATCTATGGCTACACCTTC.

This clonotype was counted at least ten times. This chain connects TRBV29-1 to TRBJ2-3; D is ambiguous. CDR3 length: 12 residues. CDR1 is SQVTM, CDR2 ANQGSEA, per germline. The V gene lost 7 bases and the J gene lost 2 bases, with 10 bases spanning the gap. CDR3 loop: CSGGDFTDTQYF. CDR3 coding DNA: TGCAGCGGGGGTGATTTCACAGATACGCAGTATTTT.

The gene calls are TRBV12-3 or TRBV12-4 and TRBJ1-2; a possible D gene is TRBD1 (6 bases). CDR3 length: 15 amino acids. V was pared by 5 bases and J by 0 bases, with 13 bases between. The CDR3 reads CASSPTGIANYGYTF. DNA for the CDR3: TGTGCCAGCAGTCCAACAGGGATAGCTAACTATGGCTACACCTTC.

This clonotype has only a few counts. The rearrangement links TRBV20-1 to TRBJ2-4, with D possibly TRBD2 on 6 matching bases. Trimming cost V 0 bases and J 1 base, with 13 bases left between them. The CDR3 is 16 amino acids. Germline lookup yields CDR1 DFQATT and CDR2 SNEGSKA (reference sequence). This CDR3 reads CSARDLIRGAKNIQYF. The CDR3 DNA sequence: TGCAGTGCTAGAGATCTGATTCGGGGGGCCAAAAACATTCAGTACTTC.

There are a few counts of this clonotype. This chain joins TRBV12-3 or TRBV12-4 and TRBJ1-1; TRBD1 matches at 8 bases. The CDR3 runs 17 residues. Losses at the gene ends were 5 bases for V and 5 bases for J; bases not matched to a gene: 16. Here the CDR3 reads CASSARGRFIFATEAFF. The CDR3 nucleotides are TGTGCCAGCAGTGCCAGGGGGCGATTTATTTTTGCAACTGAAGCTTTCTTT.

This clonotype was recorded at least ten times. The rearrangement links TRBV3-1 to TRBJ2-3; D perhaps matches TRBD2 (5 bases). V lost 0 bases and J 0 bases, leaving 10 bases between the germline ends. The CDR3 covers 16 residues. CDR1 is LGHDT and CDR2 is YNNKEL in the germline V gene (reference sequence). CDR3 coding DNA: TGTGCCAGCAGCCAAGATCGAGGGATTAGCACAGATACGCAGTATTTT. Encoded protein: CASSQDRGISTDTQYF.

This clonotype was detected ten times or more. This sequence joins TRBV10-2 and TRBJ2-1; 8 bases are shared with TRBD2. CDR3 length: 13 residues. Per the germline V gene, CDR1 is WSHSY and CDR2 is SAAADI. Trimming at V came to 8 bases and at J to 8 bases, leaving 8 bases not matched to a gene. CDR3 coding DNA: TGCGCCAGCGGGACTAGGTCGGGCGATGAGCAGTTCTTC. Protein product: CASGTRSGDEQFF.

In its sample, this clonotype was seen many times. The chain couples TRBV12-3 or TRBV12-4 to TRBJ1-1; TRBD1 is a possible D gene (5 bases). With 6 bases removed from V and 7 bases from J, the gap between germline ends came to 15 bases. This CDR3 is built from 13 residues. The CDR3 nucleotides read TGTGCCAGCAGACAAGGGACCCTGGGTGAAGCTTTCTTT. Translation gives CASRQGTLGEAFF.

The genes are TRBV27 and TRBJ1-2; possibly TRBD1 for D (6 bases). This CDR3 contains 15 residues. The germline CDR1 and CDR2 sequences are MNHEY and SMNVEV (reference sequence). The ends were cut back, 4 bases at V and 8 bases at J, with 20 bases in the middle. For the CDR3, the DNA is TGTGCCAGCAGTTCCGTAACAGGGCCCTTAGGAGGCTACACCTTC. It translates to CASSSVTGPLGGYTF.

The CDR3 region has the DNA TGCAGTGCTCCACCCTACCCCGGCTACAATGAGCAGTTCTTC. Protein: CSAPPYPGYNEQFF. This chain links TRBV20-1 with TRBJ2-1; D gene uncertain. The CDR3 sequence is 14 residues long. Germline assignment: CDR1 DFQATT and CDR2 SNEGSKA (reference sequence). The V end was cut by 5 bases, the J end by 3 bases, with 14 bases between.

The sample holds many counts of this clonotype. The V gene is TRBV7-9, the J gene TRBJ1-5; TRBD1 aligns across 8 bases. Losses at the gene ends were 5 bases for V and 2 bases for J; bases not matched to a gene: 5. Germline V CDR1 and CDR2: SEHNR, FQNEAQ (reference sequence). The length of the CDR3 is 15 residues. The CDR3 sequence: CASSATGEGNQPQHF. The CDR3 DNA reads TGTGCCAGCAGCGCGACAGGGGAAGGCAATCAGCCCCAGCATTTT.

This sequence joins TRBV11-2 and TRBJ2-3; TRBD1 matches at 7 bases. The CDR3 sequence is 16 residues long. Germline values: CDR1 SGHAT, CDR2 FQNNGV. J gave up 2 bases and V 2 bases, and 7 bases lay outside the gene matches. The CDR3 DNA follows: TGTGCCAGCAGCTTACGGACAGGACGATTCACAGATACGCAGTATTTT. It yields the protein CASSLRTGRFTDTQYF.

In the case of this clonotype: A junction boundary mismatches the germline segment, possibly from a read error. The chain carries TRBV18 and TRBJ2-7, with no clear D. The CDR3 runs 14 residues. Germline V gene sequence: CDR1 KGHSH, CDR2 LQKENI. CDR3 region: CASSPLESSYKQYF. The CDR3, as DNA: TGTGCCAGCTCACCACTGGAGAGCTCCTACAAGCAGTACTTC.

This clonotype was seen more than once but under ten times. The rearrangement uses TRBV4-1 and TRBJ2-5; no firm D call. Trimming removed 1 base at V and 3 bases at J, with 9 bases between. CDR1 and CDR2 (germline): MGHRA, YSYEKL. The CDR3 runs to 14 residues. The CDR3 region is CASSQVPGEETQYF. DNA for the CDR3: TGCGCCAGCAGCCAAGTACCTGGGGAAGAGACCCAGTACTTC.

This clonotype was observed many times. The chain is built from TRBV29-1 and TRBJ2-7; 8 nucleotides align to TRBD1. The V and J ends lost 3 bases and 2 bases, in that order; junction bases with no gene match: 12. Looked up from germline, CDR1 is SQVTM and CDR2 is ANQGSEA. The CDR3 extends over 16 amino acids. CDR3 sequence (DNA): TGCAGCGTTGACGGGCGTGGAGACAGGGGCACCTACGAGCAGTACTTC. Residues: CSVDGRGDRGTYEQYF.

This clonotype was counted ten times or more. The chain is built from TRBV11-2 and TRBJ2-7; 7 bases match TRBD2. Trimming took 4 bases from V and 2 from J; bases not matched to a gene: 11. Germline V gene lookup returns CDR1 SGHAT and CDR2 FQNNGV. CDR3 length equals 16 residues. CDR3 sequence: CASSSHPGGSPYEQYF. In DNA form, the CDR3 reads TGTGCCAGCAGCTCACACCCGGGAGGTTCTCCCTACGAGCAGTACTTC.